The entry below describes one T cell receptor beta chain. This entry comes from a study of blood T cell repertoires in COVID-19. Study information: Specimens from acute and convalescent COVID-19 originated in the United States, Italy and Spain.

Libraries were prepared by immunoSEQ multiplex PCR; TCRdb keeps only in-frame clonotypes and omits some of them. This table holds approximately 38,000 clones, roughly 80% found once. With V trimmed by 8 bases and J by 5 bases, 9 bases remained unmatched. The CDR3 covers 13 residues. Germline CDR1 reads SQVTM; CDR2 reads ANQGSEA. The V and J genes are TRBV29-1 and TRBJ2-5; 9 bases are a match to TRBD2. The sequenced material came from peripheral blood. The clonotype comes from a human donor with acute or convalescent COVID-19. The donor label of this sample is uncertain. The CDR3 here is CSSYGTSSETQYF. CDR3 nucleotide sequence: TGCAGCTCCTACGGGACTAGCTCCGAGACCCAGTACTTC.